This T cell receptor beta chain was obtained from a study of identical twins. The junction had 6 bases not matched to a gene; V was cut back by 0 bases and J by 8 bases. CDR1 is SGHRS and CDR2 is YFSETQ in the germline V gene. The CDR3 sequence is 15 residues long. This clonotype came up a few times. Through template switching, a universal primer site was introduced, and the cDNA contained unique molecular identifiers. TCRdb analysed the 5' RACE reads with MiXCR anew, one entry per CDR3 protein. The data contain 350,000 to 600,000 distinct CDR3 sequences, over 12% of them singletons. The sample was also linked to a second study, of yellow fever vaccine responses in identical twins. This second study says: Reports say the vaccine T cell response in twins looked partly convergent and partly personalized.

Sequencing used CD4+ T cells sorted from blood. The rearrangement joins TRBV5-1 to TRBJ2-1; 9 bases match TRBD2. The sequence was collected from a young woman in good health. The CDR3: CASSLAGGGAHEQFF. The CDR3 coding sequence is TGCGCCAGCAGCTTGGCCGGCGGGGGGGCCCATGAGCAGTTCTTC.